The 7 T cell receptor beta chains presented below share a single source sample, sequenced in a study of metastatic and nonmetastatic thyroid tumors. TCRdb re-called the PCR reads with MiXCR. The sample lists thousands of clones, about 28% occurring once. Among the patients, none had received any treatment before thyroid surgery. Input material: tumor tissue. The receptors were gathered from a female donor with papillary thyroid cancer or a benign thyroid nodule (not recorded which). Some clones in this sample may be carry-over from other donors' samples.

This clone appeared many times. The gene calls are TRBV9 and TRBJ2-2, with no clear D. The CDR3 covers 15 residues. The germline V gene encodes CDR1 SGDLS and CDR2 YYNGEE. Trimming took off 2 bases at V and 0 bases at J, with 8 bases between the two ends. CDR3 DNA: TGTGCCAGCAGCGTGGCTAGTTCGAACACCGGGGAGCTGTTTTTT. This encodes CASSVASSNTGELFF. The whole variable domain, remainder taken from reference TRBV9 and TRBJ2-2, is DSGVTQTPKHLITATGQRVTLRCSPRSGDLSVYWYQQSLDQGLQFLIQYYNGEERAKGNILERFSAQQFPDLHSELNLSSLELGDSALYFCASSVASSNTGELFFGEGSRLTVL.

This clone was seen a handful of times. The CDR3 loop is CASRAQVLSTDTQYF. As DNA, the CDR3 is TGTGCCAGCAGGGCACAGGTGCTAAGCACAGATACGCAGTATTTT. This chain uses TRBV6-1 with TRBJ2-3; tentatively, D is TRBD1 (5 bases). The CDR3 runs 15 residues. The V gene's germline CDR1 is MNHNS and CDR2 SASEGT. Trimming took 6 bases from V and 0 from J, leaving 13 bases between them.

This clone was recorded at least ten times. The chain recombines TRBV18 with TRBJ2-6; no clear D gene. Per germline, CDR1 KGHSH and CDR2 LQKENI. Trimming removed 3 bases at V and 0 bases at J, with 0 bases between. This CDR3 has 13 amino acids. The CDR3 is CASSPSGANVLTF. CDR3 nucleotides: TGTGCCAGCTCACCCTCTGGGGCCAACGTCCTGACTTTC.

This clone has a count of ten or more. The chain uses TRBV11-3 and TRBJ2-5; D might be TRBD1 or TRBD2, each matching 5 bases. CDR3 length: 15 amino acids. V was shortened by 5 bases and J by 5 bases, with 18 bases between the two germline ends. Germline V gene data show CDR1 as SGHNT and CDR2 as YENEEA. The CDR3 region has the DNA TGTGCCAGCAGCAACTCTGAGGGGCGGTGGGAGACCCAGTACTTC. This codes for CASSNSEGRWETQYF.

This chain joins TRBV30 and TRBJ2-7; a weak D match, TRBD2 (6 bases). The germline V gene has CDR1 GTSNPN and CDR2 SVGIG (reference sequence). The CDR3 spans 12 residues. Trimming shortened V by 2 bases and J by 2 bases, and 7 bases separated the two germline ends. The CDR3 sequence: CAWSRTTYEQYF. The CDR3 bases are TGTGCCTGGAGTCGGACTACCTACGAGCAGTACTTC.

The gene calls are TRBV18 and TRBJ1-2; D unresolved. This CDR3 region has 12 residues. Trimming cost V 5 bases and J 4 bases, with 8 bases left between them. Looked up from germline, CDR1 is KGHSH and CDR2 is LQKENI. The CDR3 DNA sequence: TGTGCCAGCTCAGCCGGTAGCTATGGCTACACCTTC. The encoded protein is CASSAGSYGYTF.

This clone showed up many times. The CDR3 region has the DNA TGTGCCAGCAGCGACCGGGACAGTACGAATGAGCAGTTCTTC. This gives the protein CASSDRDSTNEQFF. This sequence joins TRBV9 and TRBJ2-1; TRBD1 agrees at 7 bases. Per the germline V gene, CDR1 is SGDLS and CDR2 is YYNGEE. The J segment lost 7 bases and the V segment lost 3 bases, leaving 7 bases of the junction unmatched. CDR3 size: 14 residues.